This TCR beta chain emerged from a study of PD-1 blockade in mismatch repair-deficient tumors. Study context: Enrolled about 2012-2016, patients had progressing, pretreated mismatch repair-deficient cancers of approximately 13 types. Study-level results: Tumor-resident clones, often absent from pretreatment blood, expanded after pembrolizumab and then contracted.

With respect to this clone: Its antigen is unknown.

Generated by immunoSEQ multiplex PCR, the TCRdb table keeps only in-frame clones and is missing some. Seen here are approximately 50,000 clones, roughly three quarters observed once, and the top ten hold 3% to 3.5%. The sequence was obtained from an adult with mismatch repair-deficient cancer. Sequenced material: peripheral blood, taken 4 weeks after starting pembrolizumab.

CDR3 protein: CASSFRREDIQYF. The DNA for the CDR3 is TGTGCCAGCAGCTTCCGAAGGGAGGACATTCAGTACTTC. The rearrangement uses TRBV6-1 and TRBJ2-4; D is possibly TRBD2 (6 bases). Germline loops: CDR1 MNHNS, CDR2 SASEGT. The CDR3 runs to 13 residues. The V end was cut by 6 bases, the J end by 8 bases, with 14 bases between.